This paragraph reports one TCR beta chain. What it recognizes is unknown. These data are taken from a study of early T cells in non-severe SARS-CoV-2 infection. About the research overall: Sequencing of unsorted whole blood was done on bulk RNA, leaving chains unpaired. Overall study findings and caveats: Private and CD4 specificities were missed by VDJdb matching, which favored anti-spike CD8 responses.

Unique molecular identifiers were affixed to single, distinct cDNA molecules. TCRdb independently ran MiXCR on the 5' RACE reads; one entry per CDR3 protein. The table lists roughly 80,000 distinct CDR3 sequences, around 15% of them singletons. Germline V gives CDR1 KGHSH, CDR2 LQKENI. The trim removed 5 bases at V and 0 bases at J, leaving 10 bases unmatched. The CDR3 consists of 18 residues. The V gene is TRBV18, the J gene TRBJ2-7; TRBD2 matches at 13 bases. The clonotype comes from an adult who was a healthcare worker with PCR-confirmed SARS-CoV-2 infection or an uninfected control (not recorded which). Material: whole blood. The CDR3 nucleotides are TGTGCCAGCTCAACCTTCGGGACTAGCGGGGAGAGCTCCTACGAGCAGTACTTC. Protein: CASSTFGTSGESSYEQYF.